The source of this T cell receptor beta chain is a study of blood T cell repertoires in COVID-19 (dated by TCRdb to about 2020). For context, the study as a whole: Samples from collaborators originated in the United States, Italy and Spain and spanned both the acute and convalescent phases of COVID-19. Deeply sampled blood TCRbeta repertoires from subjects exposed to, actively infected with, or recovered from COVID-19 were included in the dataset. Sample metadata almost always included a de-identified subject ID, COVID-19 status, age in years and sex. The material from the prospective study consisted of cDNA or gDNA derived from T cells, B-cell-depleted T cells, or PBMCs. HLA class I and class II types, where available, came from metadata supplied by the sample provider rather than from assay-based typing. Samples came from the ongoing ImmuneRACE study (first 160 participants) plus 1,254 subjects from 6 global collaborators. The repertoires were made available in a free public database intended to serve as a resource for research on the immune response to SARS-CoV-2. Study-level results and caveats: The quantity of clinical and demographic metadata differed by source and by participant and was supplied without curation.

Participants in the prospective study were enrolled through a virtual design, were aged about 18 to 90 years, and lived in 24 United States geographic areas. Cohort assignment in the prospective study relied on participant-reported clinical history from a screening survey and a study questionnaire. For ImmuneRACE Cohort 3, a participant was defined as recovered based on two consecutive negative NP/OP PCR tests, clearance by a healthcare professional, or resolution of symptoms. Mobile phlebotomists in the prospective study collected whole blood, serum and a nasopharyngeal or oropharyngeal swab from every participant. Additional blood draws and questionnaires over an approximately 2-month period could optionally be provided by prospective study participants. Before DNA extraction, blood samples from the prospective study were shipped at room temperature or frozen. With regard to this clone: The clone's antigen remains unknown. There are no base qualities to consult, and no much larger clone falls within one base.

The cysteine opens and the phenylalanine closes a CDR3 of 20 amino acids. Only the CDR3 part of the read is kept: 60 bases, read in frame from the first base. V and J lose 5 bases and 1 base, and a span of 24 bases separates them. In the germline V gene (reference sequence), CDR1 corresponds to LNHDA and CDR2 to SQIVND. TCRbeta CDR3 regions were amplified from genomic DNA by means of the immunoSEQ Assay, a bias-controlled multiplex PCR. The authors' analysis ran thus. The number of nucleated cells in each sample was estimated by amplification of reference gene primers within the assay. Sequence reads were collapsed and filtered to measure the absolute abundance of every unique TCRbeta CDR3 rearrangement. For each sample, productive Simpson clonality was calculated as the square root of Simpson's diversity index over productive rearrangements. The clones in this table, taken by TCRdb from immuneACCESS, are in-frame only. Not every clone is retained; where verified, under half of the shortfall comes from an unresolved V gene, and the cause of the rest is unknown. That table is the source of V, J and clone size, and D and trimming were worked out from the DNA. Within this sample are 150,000 or so clones, with 80% of them counted one time only. The top ten clones comprise around 5.9% of the sample.

This clonotype was sampled from a man aged 40-49 years who had recovered from COVID-19. Here the chain combines TRBV19 and TRBJ1-6; a weak D assignment points to TRBD1 (5 bases agree). The sample was PBMCs or T cells enriched from blood (not recorded which). This receptor carries the CDR3 CASSSIRGETMWSYNSPLHF. The sequence in DNA is TGTGCCAGTAGTTCCATCCGGGGGGAGACTATGTGGTCCTATAATTCACCCCTCCACTTT.